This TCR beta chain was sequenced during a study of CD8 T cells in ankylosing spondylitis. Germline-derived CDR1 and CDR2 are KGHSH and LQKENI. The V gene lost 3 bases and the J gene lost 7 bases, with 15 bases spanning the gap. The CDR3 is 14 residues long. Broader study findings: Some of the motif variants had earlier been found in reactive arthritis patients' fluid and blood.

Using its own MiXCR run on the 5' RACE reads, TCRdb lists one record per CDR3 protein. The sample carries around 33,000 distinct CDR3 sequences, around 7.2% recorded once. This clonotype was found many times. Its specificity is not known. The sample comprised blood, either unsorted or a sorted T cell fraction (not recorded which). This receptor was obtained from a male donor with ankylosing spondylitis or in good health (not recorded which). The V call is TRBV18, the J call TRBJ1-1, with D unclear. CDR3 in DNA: TGTGCCAGCTCACCCGGGTTGGGTCGGAATGAAGCTTTCTTT. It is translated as CASSPGLGRNEAFF.